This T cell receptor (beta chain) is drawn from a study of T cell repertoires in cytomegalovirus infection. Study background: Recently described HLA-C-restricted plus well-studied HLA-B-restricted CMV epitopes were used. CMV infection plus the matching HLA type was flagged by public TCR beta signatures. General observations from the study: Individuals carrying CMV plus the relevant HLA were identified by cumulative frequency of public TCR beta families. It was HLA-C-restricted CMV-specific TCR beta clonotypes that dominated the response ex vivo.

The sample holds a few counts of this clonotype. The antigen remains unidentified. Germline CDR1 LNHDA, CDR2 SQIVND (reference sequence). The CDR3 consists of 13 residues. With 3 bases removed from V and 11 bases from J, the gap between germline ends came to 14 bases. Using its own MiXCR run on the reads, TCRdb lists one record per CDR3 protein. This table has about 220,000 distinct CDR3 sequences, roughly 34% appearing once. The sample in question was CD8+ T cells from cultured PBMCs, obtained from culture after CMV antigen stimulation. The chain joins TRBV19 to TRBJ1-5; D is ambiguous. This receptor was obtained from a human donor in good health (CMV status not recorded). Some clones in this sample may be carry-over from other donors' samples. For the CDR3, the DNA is TGTGCCAGTAGTATCGGAGTAGCAGGCGCCCAGCATTTT. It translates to CASSIGVAGAQHF.